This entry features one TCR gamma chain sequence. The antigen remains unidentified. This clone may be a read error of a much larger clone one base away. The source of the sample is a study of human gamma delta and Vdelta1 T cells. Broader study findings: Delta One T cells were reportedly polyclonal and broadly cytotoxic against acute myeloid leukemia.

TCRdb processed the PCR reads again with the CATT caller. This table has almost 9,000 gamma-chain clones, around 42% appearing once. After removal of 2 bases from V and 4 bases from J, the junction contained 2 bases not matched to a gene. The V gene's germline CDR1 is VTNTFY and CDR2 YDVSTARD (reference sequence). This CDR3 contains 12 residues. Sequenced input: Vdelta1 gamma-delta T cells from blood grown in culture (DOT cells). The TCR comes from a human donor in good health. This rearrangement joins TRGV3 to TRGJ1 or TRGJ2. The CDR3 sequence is CATWDNYYKKLF. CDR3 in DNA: TGTGCCACCTGGGACAACTATTATAAGAAACTCTTT.